This paragraph covers one T cell receptor beta chain sequence. In terms of age and location, participants ranged from roughly 18 to 90 years and lived in about two dozen US areas. This entry is derived from a study of blood T cell repertoires in COVID-19. In the authors' workflow: Estimated nucleated cell counts came from reference gene primer amplification. The data were produced by immunoSEQ multiplex PCR, yet TCRdb's version contains in-frame clones alone and is incomplete. V, J and clone size derive from that table, while D and trimming were established from the DNA sequence. This table has 150,000 to 200,000 clones, approximately 92% appearing once. This receptor was identified in a woman between 35 and 50 years old with acute COVID-19. Sequenced sample: PBMCs or T cells enriched from blood (not recorded which).

CDR3 sequence (DNA): TGTGCCAGCAGCCCTATCTCTGGAAACACCATATATTTT. Encoded protein: CASSPISGNTIYF. This chain links TRBV7-9 with TRBJ1-3; D remains unclear. Germline V gene data show CDR1 as SEHNR and CDR2 as FQNEAQ (reference sequence). V lost 5 bases, J lost 0 bases, and 5 bases lay in between. The CDR3 covers 13 residues.